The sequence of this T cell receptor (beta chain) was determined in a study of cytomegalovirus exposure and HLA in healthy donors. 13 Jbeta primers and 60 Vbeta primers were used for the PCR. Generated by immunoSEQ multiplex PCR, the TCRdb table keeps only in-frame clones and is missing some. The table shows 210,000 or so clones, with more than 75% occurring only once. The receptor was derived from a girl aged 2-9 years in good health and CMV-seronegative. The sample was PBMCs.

CDR3: CASSLGRQRSYGYTF. The DNA of the CDR3 is TGTGCCAGCAGCTTGGGGAGGCAGAGGAGTTATGGCTACACCTTC. The chain recombines TRBV5-6 with TRBJ1-2; no reliable D call. Germline V gene lookup returns CDR1 SGHDT and CDR2 YYEEEE. The V and J ends lost 0 bases and 5 bases respectively, with 14 bases between them. The CDR3 extends over 15 amino acids.